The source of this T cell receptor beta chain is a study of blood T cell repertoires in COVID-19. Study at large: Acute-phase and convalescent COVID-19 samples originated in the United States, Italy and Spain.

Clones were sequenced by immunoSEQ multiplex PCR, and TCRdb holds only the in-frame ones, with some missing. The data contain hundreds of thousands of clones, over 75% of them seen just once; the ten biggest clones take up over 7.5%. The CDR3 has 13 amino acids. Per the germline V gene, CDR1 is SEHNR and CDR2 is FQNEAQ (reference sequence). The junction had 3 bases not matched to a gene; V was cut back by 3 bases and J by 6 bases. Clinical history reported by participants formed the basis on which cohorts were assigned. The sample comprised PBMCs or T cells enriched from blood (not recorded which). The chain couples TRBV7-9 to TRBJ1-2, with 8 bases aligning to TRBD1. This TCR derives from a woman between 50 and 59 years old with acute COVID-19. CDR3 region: CASSFGQGNGYTF. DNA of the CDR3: TGTGCCAGCAGCTTTGGACAGGGTAATGGCTACACCTTC.